This TCR beta chain was obtained from a study of cytomegalovirus exposure and HLA in healthy donors (TCRdb year 2017). Background for the entire study: The 500 to 800 repertoires of the first cohort and the 120 validation repertoires were produced on the same platform, according to a later analysis. To predict cytomegalovirus infection status, the study combined high-throughput TCR immunosequencing, statistical association of individual TCRs with disease status, and machine learning. The study was designed to test whether signatures of past pathogen exposure could be identified by cataloging public T cell receptors. Besides the first cohort of around 670 subjects, a separate validation cohort made up of about 120 different subjects was used.

Comment on this clone: Its antigen target is currently unknown. Per-base qualities were not stored, and no clone one base away is much larger.

The donors were included in the validation cohort of some 120 subjects, a group kept apart from the approximately 700-subject first cohort. Results and caveats for the whole study, not just this receptor: It was suggested by the authors that the approach could potentially be generalized to other disease states and immunological phenotypes. A later analysis had no HLA typing for the validation cohort, so co-occurrence there was scored across all 130 or so repertoires. The classifier was reported to diagnose cytomegalovirus status with high specificity and sensitivity in both the original and validation cohorts. The study gave a list of some 150 TCR beta chains associated with cytomegalovirus. A later analysis found that TCRs clustered in the first cohort also tended to co-occur in the 110 or so validation repertoires, with 94% of cluster scores above 0. A few of the identified cytomegalovirus-associated TCR beta chains were confirmed in vitro to be specific for cytomegalovirus antigens. Most TCR sequences were observed very rarely across donors, whereas some public TCRs were present in many individuals.

The protocol used for the library was the immunoSEQ multiplex PCR assay. The paper's processing steps were these. A statistical classification framework was developed to diagnose cytomegalovirus status using the catalog of TCR beta chain sequences. TCRdb's version of the immuneACCESS table is confined to in-frame rearrangements and falls short of the full clone set. An unresolved V gene accounts for under half of the shortfall where checked; the remainder is of unknown origin. Clone size and V and J calls were adopted from that table, with D and trimming inferred from the DNA. Present in this sample are more than 85,000 clones, approximately 89% of which were seen just once. Around 1.9% of the sample is held by the ten biggest clonotypes. The CDR3 has 16 amino acids, counting the end cysteine and phenylalanine. Only the CDR3 DNA stays, 48 bases, in frame from base 1. The germline V gene yields SGHDT for CDR1 and YYEEEE for CDR2. Here V drops 3 bases and J drops 5 bases, and the junction holds 8 bases not matched to any gene.

This clonotype was obtained from a woman aged 18-30 years in good health and CMV-seronegative. Material: PBMCs. Recombination connected TRBV5-6 to TRBJ2-3; TRBD1 matches 11 bases in the middle. The CDR3 protein is CASSSPGQGVGDTQYF. The DNA sequence is TGTGCCAGCAGCTCGCCGGGACAGGGGGTAGGAGATACGCAGTATTTT. This CDR3, with the reference TRBV5-6 and TRBJ2-3 proteins standing in past its ends, gives the full variable domain DAGVTQSPTHLIKTRGQQVTLRCSPKSGHDTVSWYQQALGQGPQFIFQYYEEEERQRGNFPDRFSGHQFPNYSSELNVNALLLGDSALYLCASSSPGQGVGDTQYFGPGTRLTVL.